This T cell receptor (beta chain) was obtained from a study of regulatory T cells in long-lasting Graves disease. Study-wide findings and caveats: The study found lower TCR diversity in persistent Graves' patients than in newly diagnosed ones.

Through Arm-PCR of CDR3 regions and iRepertoire HTBI primers, TCR beta libraries were built. MiXCR was run by TCRdb on the multiplex PCR reads, yielding one entry per CDR3 protein. This repertoire shows under 700,000 distinct CDR3 sequences, about 16% found once; its top ten account for 25%. Regarding time point: newly diagnosed GD, antithyroid drugs for less than 3 months. PBMCs provided the RNA from which the TCR library was made. On this clonotype: Its cognate antigen is unknown.

The J segment lost 2 bases and the V segment lost 5 bases, leaving 8 bases of the junction unmatched. This CDR3 is built from 15 residues. Germline CDR1 and CDR2: SGHTA and FQGNSA. These data also featured in a second study, about T cells in Graves' hyperthyroidism and ophthalmopathy. That source adds: Aged 18 to 65, the patients had hyperthyroidism that was newly diagnosed and had lasted under 2 months. In the first-round RT-PCR of the TCR CDR3, the HTBI primer set was used.

The sequencing used peripheral blood mononuclear cells (PBMCs), collected at new diagnosis, from a patient treated with antithyroid drugs. The V and J genes are TRBV7-2 and TRBJ1-2; 7 bases align to TRBD1. This sequence was found in a woman between 40 and 65 years old with Graves disease. The CDR3 reads CASSQDRVQNYGYTF. DNA for the CDR3: TGTGCCAGCAGCCAAGACAGGGTTCAGAACTATGGCTACACCTTC.